Below, 30 T cell receptor beta chains from the same sample are listed, as sequenced in a study of shared T cell receptors in the human thymus. Measured with immunoSEQ multiplex PCR; TCRdb has only the in-frame clones, and not every one. This table holds about 710,000 clones, roughly 86% found once. These sequences were also reported in another study, on human thymus T cells.

Sequenced input: thymocytes. These receptors were collected from a boy in the first two years of life with a congenital heart defect.

This CDR3 reads CASSLSPSRTGNYNEQFF. CDR3 coding DNA: TGTGCCAGCAGTTTAAGCCCCTCTCGGACAGGAAATTACAATGAGCAGTTCTTC. This sequence joins TRBV28 and TRBJ2-1; 7 positions agree with TRBD1. Germline lookup yields CDR1 MDHEN and CDR2 SYDVKM. V trimming: 2 bases; J trimming: 4 bases; junction bases outside the gene matches: 14. CDR3 length equals 18 residues.

V and J are TRBV4-3 and TRBJ1-4, with unresolved D. This CDR3 has 16 residues. CDR1 and CDR2 (germline): LGHNA, YSLEER. V lost 0 bases and J lost 6, with 14 bases in between. CDR3 in DNA: TGCGCCAGCAGCCAAGAGGCCAGGCTGCGGGATGAAAAACTGTTTTTT. Protein product: CASSQEARLRDEKLFF.

The V and J genes are TRBV5-1 and TRBJ2-1, with TRBD2 matching 11 bases. CDR1 is SGHRS, CDR2 YFSETQ, per germline. There are 15 residues in the CDR3. Unmatched junction bases numbered 3, after V lost 0 bases and J lost 7 bases. In nucleotides, the CDR3 is TGCGCCAGCAGCTTGGCCCGGACTAGCGGGAATGAGCAGTTCTTC. Translating gives CASSLARTSGNEQFF.

This clone was found once. This sequence joins TRBV28 and TRBJ2-7; 9 positions agree with TRBD2. CDR3 length: 15 residues. With V trimmed by 9 bases and J by 0 bases, 9 bases remained unmatched. The germline V gene has CDR1 MDHEN and CDR2 SYDVKM. The chain's CDR3 is CASGILAGSSYEQYF. In DNA form, the CDR3 reads TGTGCCAGTGGGATACTAGCGGGTAGCTCCTACGAGCAGTACTTC.

This chain joins TRBV5-1 and TRBJ2-7; 8 bases align to TRBD1. The length of the CDR3 is 15 residues. Germline lookup yields CDR1 SGHRS and CDR2 YFSETQ. Germline trimming cut 0 bases from V and 3 bases from J; bases unmatched to any gene: 5. CDR3 nucleotide sequence: TGCGCCAGCAGCTTGGTTGTGACAGGGGTCTACGAGCAGTACTTC. This encodes CASSLVVTGVYEQYF. The entire variable domain, with the rest obtained from reference TRBV5-1 and TRBJ2-7, is as follows: KAGVTQTPRYLIKTRGQQVTLSCSPISGHRSVSWYQQTPGQGLQFLFEYFSETQRNKGNFPGRFSGRQFSNSRSEMNVSTLELGDSALYLCASSLVVTGVYEQYFGPGTRLTVT.

The chain recombines TRBV19 with TRBJ2-5; 9 nucleotides match TRBD1. Germline CDR1 reads LNHDA; CDR2 reads SQIVND (reference sequence). The V gene end was trimmed by 1 base and the J gene end by 4 bases; junction bases not matched to a gene: 4. There are 15 residues in the CDR3. CDR3 nucleotides: TGTGCCAGTAGTATAGGACAGGGGGGTTCAGAGACCCAGTACTTC. Amino acid sequence: CASSIGQGGSETQYF.

The rearrangement uses TRBV10-3 and TRBJ1-1; D perhaps matches TRBD1 (6 bases). This CDR3 is 14 amino acids long. Germline V lookup: CDR1 ENHRY, CDR2 SYGVKD. Trimming shortened V by 5 bases and J by 1 base, and 11 bases separated the two germline ends. CDR3 nucleotide sequence: TGTGCCATCAGTAGGACAGAATGGAACACTGAAGCTTTCTTT. As protein: CAISRTEWNTEAFF.

Details on this clone: One junction end disagrees with the germline gene, perhaps due to a read error. The chain recombines TRBV7-7 with TRBJ2-2; TRBD1 matches 9 bases. CDR1 is SSHAT, CDR2 FNYEAQ, per germline (reference sequence). The CDR3 totals 15 residues. For the CDR3, the DNA is TGTGCTAGCAGCCCTACAGGGGGCTTCACCGGGGAGCTGTTTTTT. It codes for CASSPTGGFTGELFF.

The chain employs TRBV27 and TRBJ2-3; D is perhaps TRBD2 (6 bases). CDR3 length: 16 amino acids. The V gene's germline CDR1 is MNHEY and CDR2 SMNVEV (reference sequence). V lost 3 bases and J 4 bases, leaving 17 bases between the germline ends. The CDR3 loop is CASSFVAGPGADTQYF. In DNA form, the CDR3 reads TGTGCCAGCAGTTTTGTGGCGGGACCTGGGGCAGATACGCAGTATTTT.

This rearrangement joins TRBV29-1 to TRBJ2-2; 12 bases are a match to TRBD2. CDR3 length: 14 amino acids. V dropped 7 bases and J dropped 8; count of bases not matched to a gene: 8. Germline V lookup: CDR1 SQVTM, CDR2 ANQGSEA. The CDR3 nucleotides are TGCAGCGCCGGACTAGCGGGGCGCCAGGGGGAGCTGTTTTTT. As protein: CSAGLAGRQGELFF.

This chain connects TRBV14 to TRBJ2-1, with 7 bases matching TRBD2. Germline lookup yields CDR1 SGHDN and CDR2 FVKESK. J was trimmed by 8 bases and V by 5 bases; bases with no gene match: 18. This CDR3 contains 17 residues. CDR3 nucleotide sequence: TGTGCCAGCAGCTCGAAGGGAGGGATCCCACCTGGGGATGAGCAGTTCTTC. Its translation is CASSSKGGIPPGDEQFF.

The V call is TRBV6-4, the J call TRBJ2-2, with TRBD2 matching 14 bases. The length of the CDR3 is 20 residues. The V gene's germline CDR1 is MRHNA and CDR2 SNTAGT. Trimming removed 5 bases from V and 0 bases from J; junction bases left unmatched: 11. The CDR3, as DNA: TGTGCCAGCAGTAACCTATCGACTAGCGGGGGGGCCTCGAACACCGGGGAGCTGTTTTTT. It encodes CASSNLSTSGGASNTGELFF.

CDR3 sequence (DNA): TGTGCCAGCAGCGTAGGGGAGGGGCAAGAGACCCAGTACTTC. This translates into CASSVGEGQETQYF. The genes are TRBV9 and TRBJ2-5, with TRBD2 matching over 7 bases. CDR3 length equals 14 residues. Per germline, CDR1 SGDLS and CDR2 YYNGEE. Germline trimming cut 0 bases from V and 2 bases from J; bases unmatched to any gene: 1. The complete variable domain, with remaining parts taken from reference TRBV9 and TRBJ2-5, reads DSGVTQTPKHLITATGQRVTLRCSPRSGDLSVYWYQQSLDQGLQFLIQYYNGEERAKGNILERFSAQQFPDLHSELNLSSLELGDSALYFCASSVGEGQETQYFGPGTRLLVL.

This clone has only one observation. The chain joins TRBV19 to TRBJ2-7, with 7 bases that match TRBD2. The V and J ends lost 3 bases and 2 bases, in that order; junction bases with no gene match: 7. CDR3 length: 15 amino acids. CDR1 and CDR2 from the germline V gene are LNHDA and SQIVND (reference sequence). The CDR3 is CASSIIAGRPYEQYF. CDR3 coding DNA: TGTGCCAGTAGTATTATAGCGGGTAGACCCTACGAGCAGTACTTC.

The V gene is TRBV19, the J gene TRBJ1-3; weak D call: TRBD1 (5 bases). V lost 5 bases and J 0 bases, leaving 14 bases between the germline ends. CDR1 is LNHDA, CDR2 SQIVND, per germline (reference sequence). The CDR3 is made up of 16 amino acids. CDR3 DNA sequence: TGTGCCAGTAGTCACAAGGGGATATACTCTGGAAACACCATATATTTT. As protein: CASSHKGIYSGNTIYF.

Notes on this clone: One end of the junction fails to match germline, which may point to a read error. CDR3 sequence (DNA): TGTACCAGCAGTGAAGAATTGGAGGAATACACAGATACGCAGTATTTT. Its protein product is CTSSEELEEYTDTQYF. The chain joins TRBV25-1 to TRBJ2-3; D perhaps matches TRBD2 (5 bases). Germline CDR1 reads MGHDK; CDR2 reads SYGVNS. The CDR3 has 16 residues. The variable domain in full, with the rest retrieved from reference TRBV25-1 and TRBJ2-3, is EADIYQTPRYLVIGTGKKITLECSQTMGHDKMYWYQQDPGMELHLIHYSYGVNSTEKGDLSSESTVSRIRTEHFPLTLESARPSHTSQYLCTSSEELEEYTDTQYFGPGTRLTVL.

The chain links TRBV5-1 to TRBJ1-6; the D is unclear. CDR3 length: 12 residues. CDR1 and CDR2 from the germline V gene are SGHRS and YFSETQ. V shed 1 base and J shed 9 bases, with 5 bases lying between them. CDR3 loop: CASSLLGSPLHF. CDR3 DNA sequence: TGCGCCAGCAGCTTGCTAGGTTCACCCCTCCACTTT.

The chain recombines TRBV14 with TRBJ1-6; a possible D gene is TRBD1 (5 bases). The CDR3 is 19 residues long. Germline-derived CDR1 and CDR2 are SGHDN and FVKESK. V was trimmed by 1 base and J by 6 bases, leaving 22 bases between them. CDR3 sequence (DNA): TGTGCCAGCAGCCAAGGGCCGGTGGGGCGGCGGTGGGCTAATTCACCCCTCCACTTT. Translation: CASSQGPVGRRWANSPLHF.

The chain recombines TRBV14 with TRBJ2-3, with TRBD2 matching over 14 bases. The V and J ends lost 0 bases and 2 bases, in that order; junction bases with no gene match: 10. The CDR3 contains 20 residues. Per germline, CDR1 SGHDN and CDR2 FVKESK. This chain's CDR3 is CASSQEGLAGAGTHTDTQYF. The DNA for the CDR3 is TGTGCCAGCAGCCAAGAGGGACTAGCGGGAGCGGGGACACACACAGATACGCAGTATTTT.

The V call is TRBV6-1, the J call TRBJ1-5; a weak D match, TRBD1 (5 bases). The CDR3 sequence is 15 residues long. CDR1 and CDR2 (germline): MNHNS, SASEGT. The V gene lost 5 bases and the J gene lost 0 bases, with 11 bases spanning the gap. Here the CDR3 DNA reads TGTGCCAGCAGTCCCCGGGGGTGTAGCAATCAGCCCCAGCATTTT. Protein sequence: CASSPRGCSNQPQHF.

The rearrangement links TRBV6-1 to TRBJ2-1; a possible D gene is TRBD2 (5 bases). Germline assignment: CDR1 MNHNS and CDR2 SASEGT. Trimming removed 7 bases from V and 0 bases from J, with 7 bases in between. The length of the CDR3 is 13 residues. CDR3: CASIGSSYNEQFF. The CDR3, as DNA: TGTGCCAGCATTGGGAGCTCCTACAATGAGCAGTTCTTC.

This chain links TRBV28 with TRBJ2-3; 12 bases map to TRBD2. J was trimmed by 1 base and V by 7 bases; bases with no gene match: 6. The germline CDR1 and CDR2 sequences are MDHEN and SYDVKM. The CDR3 covers 16 residues. CDR3 in amino acids: CASTTSGSPRTDTQYF. The CDR3 DNA follows: TGTGCCAGCACGACTAGCGGGAGCCCCCGCACAGATACGCAGTATTTT.

V gene TRBV7-9 combines with J gene TRBJ1-5; D is possibly TRBD1 (6 bases). V was clipped by 1 base and J by 6 bases, with 10 bases between them. Germline lookup yields CDR1 SEHNR and CDR2 FQNEAQ (reference sequence). This CDR3 is built from 14 residues. The CDR3 loop is CASSLDRVSQPQHF. The CDR3 nucleotides are TGTGCCAGCAGCTTAGACAGGGTTTCTCAGCCCCAGCATTTT. The variable domain in full, with the rest retrieved from reference TRBV7-9 and TRBJ1-5, is DTGVSQNPRHKITKRGQNVTFRCDPISEHNRLYWYRQTLGQGPEFLTYFQNEAQLEKSRLLSDRFSAERPKGSFSTLEIQRTEQGDSAMYLCASSLDRVSQPQHFGDGTRLSIL.

J is TRBJ2-7 and V is TRBV5-4; 8 bases line up with TRBD2. J gave up 4 bases and V 3 bases, and 6 bases lay outside the gene matches. The CDR3 contains 14 residues. Germline-derived CDR1 and CDR2 are SGHNT and YYREEE (reference sequence). The CDR3 protein is CASSSGGGGYEQYF. CDR3 DNA sequence: TGTGCCAGCAGCTCGGGGGGGGGCGGGTACGAGCAGTACTTC.

The chain uses TRBV28 and TRBJ2-7, with 13 positions matching TRBD2. Unmatched junction bases numbered 9, after V lost 8 bases and J lost 5 bases. Germline CDR1 and CDR2: MDHEN and SYDVKM. CDR3 length equals 15 residues. CDR3 bases: TGTGCCAGCGGGACTAGCGGGATGTTGTGGCACGAGCAGTACTTC. This translates into CASGTSGMLWHEQYF.

Comment on this clone: Compared with germline, one end of the junction differs, possibly owing to a read error. Different DNA sequences within this sample yield the same CDR3. The chain has TRBV4-3 and TRBJ1-6, with TRBD1 matching over 8 bases. Per the germline V gene, CDR1 is LGHNA and CDR2 is YSLEER. This CDR3 contains 22 residues. The CDR3 DNA sequence: TGCGCCAGCAGCCAAGATTCGGGCGGACAGGGAAGGATAGGGGATCGGAATTCCCCCCTCCACTTT. Protein sequence: CASSQDSGGQGRIGDRNSPLHF.

The chain recombines TRBV6-5 with TRBJ2-2; 10 bases are shared with TRBD2. Per germline, CDR1 MNHEY and CDR2 SVGAGI. The CDR3 has 16 residues. The ends lost 2 bases at V and 4 bases at J; junction bases unmatched: 4. This chain's CDR3 is CASSYARTSGTGELFF. For the CDR3, the DNA is TGTGCCAGCAGTTACGCCAGGACTAGCGGCACCGGGGAGCTGTTTTTT.

The V gene is TRBV11-2, the J gene TRBJ1-2; TRBD1 aligns across 7 bases. This CDR3 comprises 15 residues. V was clipped by 5 bases and J by 4 bases; unmatched bases: 10. CDR1 and CDR2 from the germline V gene are SGHAT and FQNNGV. CDR3 coding DNA: TGTGCCAGCAGCCCCCGACAGGGCGAAATCTATGGCTACACCTTC. Its translation is CASSPRQGEIYGYTF.

The chain couples TRBV6-1 to TRBJ2-2; a possible D gene is TRBD2 (5 bases). The CDR3 extends over 22 amino acids. The V and J ends lost 2 bases and 1 base respectively, with 29 bases between them. CDR1 is MNHNS, CDR2 SASEGT, per germline. The CDR3 nucleotides are TGTGCCAGCAGTGAATACGAAGTACTATTTTGGTCAGGAGGAGGGAACACCGGGGAGCTGTTTTTT. Translated: CASSEYEVLFWSGGGNTGELFF.

V gene TRBV11-2 combines with J gene TRBJ1-6; 8 bases agree with TRBD1. V shed 6 bases and J 7 bases; nucleotides not matched to a gene: 5. The CDR3 runs to 14 residues. The germline CDR1 and CDR2 sequences are SGHAT and FQNNGV. The CDR3 region is CASRRGTGNSPLHF. DNA of the CDR3: TGTGCCAGCAGGAGGGGGACAGGAAATTCACCCCTCCACTTT.